This TCR beta chain was found in a study of blood T cells in healthy people across ages (dated by TCRdb to between 2014 and 2017). General notes on the study: In model experiments, template switching captured roughly one uniquely barcoded TCR beta cDNA molecule for every two T cells. To avoid experimental bias, donors of different ages were randomly spread across the sequencing lanes. For two donors (one aged 18 to 30 and one aged 80 or older), the study analyzed two additional independent replicas of 1 million unique cDNA reads from the same blood draw. The donors were divided into four age groups: young (average approximately 15 years), middle-aged (over 35), aged (62) and long-lived (roughly 86). Age-related changes in TCR beta repertoire diversity were measured in the study by deep sequencing normalized with unique cDNA molecular identifiers.

The paper's findings and limits, for the study overall: The long-lived group showed more naive CD4+ T cells, fewer expanded clones and increased TCR diversity than the aged group, suggesting age selection. Because donor CMV infection status was unknown, age-related changes in expanded clonotypes were potentially confounded. Estimates of total diversity based on one million sequenced T cells were considered lower bounds and underestimates. As age increased, observed TCR beta diversity per million T cells dropped in a roughly linear way, and a significant reduction was already evident by age roughly 36. A strong correlation was found between observed TCR beta diversity and the percentage of naive T cells measured by flow cytometry. Bulk unsorted PBMC profiling prevented conclusive comparison of naive and antigen-experienced compartments.

Donors were 40 or so systemically healthy Caucasian individuals from Russia aged roughly 6 to 90 years. Each donor gave ten milliliters of peripheral blood, drawn into EDTA-treated Vacutainer tubes. Ficoll-Paque density-gradient centrifugation was used to isolate PBMCs, with at least 6 million obtained per sample. Trizol reagent was used to extract total RNA from PBMCs, with at least 6 micrograms per sample. For every donor, flow cytometry on a PBMC aliquot measured the percentage of naive CD45RAhigh/CD27high T cells. This clonotype was observed a few times. The antigen this receptor binds is unknown. The input lacks base qualities; no much larger clone sits a single base away. The CDR3, cysteine through phenylalanine, is 15 amino acids long. Only CDR3 DNA remains: 45 bases, in frame from the first base. Germline trimming amounts to 5 bases on V and 5 bases on J, with 5 as the count of junction bases outside the gene matches.

Library preparation used 5' RACE. These reads were obtained on an Illumina HiSeq 2500. The second PCR ran for roughly 6 to 11 cycles and used a J-beta primer mix along with a sample-barcoded 5' primer. Each TCR beta cDNA molecule received a unique molecular identifier from a template-switch 5' adaptor carrying 12 random nucleotides. Each sample yielded at least 2.5 million CDR3-containing paired-end reads. First-strand cDNA synthesis was performed from all RNA using the Mint cDNA synthesis kit, with priming by a TRBC-specific oligonucleotide. Following uracil-DNA glycosylase treatment, all cDNA underwent a first 18-cycle PCR with the universal primers M1SS and BC2_uni_R. The original pipeline was this. For normalization, 1 million high-quality reads were randomly selected from each sample, with every read carrying a distinct molecular identifier. Reads sharing molecular identifiers were discarded rather than binned into consensus sequences. CDR3 identification, clonotype clustering and error correction used MiTCR with a Q25 quality threshold and the strictest error-elimination algorithm. A nonparametric unseen species model with Euler transformation was used to estimate lower-bound total TCR beta diversity. TCRdb reworked the public reads: Q25 trimming with fastp, MiXCR clone assembly, productive beta chains retained. Each entry merges the rows of one CDR3 protein and shows their most common DNA and genes. These V and J calls rely on TCRdb rather than the paper's analysis. The sample includes about 1.4 million distinct CDR3 sequences, with around 59% observed a single time. The ten largest clones represent about 6.7% of the sample.

The source of this sequence is a man younger than 35 in good health. The chain is assembled from TRBV12-3 or TRBV12-4 and TRBJ2-5, and 13 junction bases match TRBD2. The sample consisted of blood. The CDR3 is CASSQLAGGPETQYF. In nucleotides, the sequence is TGTGCCAGCAGTCAACTAGCGGGAGGGCCGGAGACCCAGTACTTC.